This TCR beta chain comes out of a study of blood T cells in healthy people across ages. On this clonotype itself: Its antigen is currently unknown.

General study points: CMV status of donors was unknown, possibly confounding expanded clonotype changes. Donors of long life had a larger count of naive CD4+ cells and greater diversity than aged donors.

PCR was performed a second time for roughly 7 to 12 cycles using a sample-barcoded 5' primer and a J-beta primer mix. TCRdb fed the 5' RACE reads into MiXCR, producing one record per CDR3 protein. This sample has about 730,000 distinct CDR3 sequences, with around 46% found just once. CDR1 is SGHVS, CDR2 FNYEAQ, per germline. The CDR3 loop spans 15 amino acids. Trimming removed 7 bases from V and 11 bases from J; junction bases left unmatched: 18. The donors, healthy Caucasians from Russia, were aged roughly 6 to 100. The receptor's source is a woman aged 55-69 years in good health. The chain recombines TRBV7-6 with TRBJ2-5, with TRBD1 matching 8 bases. The sequenced sample was blood. DNA of the CDR3: TGTGCCAGCAACCAAGGAGACAGGGGTTCTTGGGAGCAGTACTTC. Residues: CASNQGDRGSWEQYF.